The 19 T cell receptor beta chains below come from one sample, sequenced in a study of T-cell memory formation after mild COVID-19. TCRdb reanalysed the 5' RACE reads using MiXCR and keeps one entry per CDR3 protein. The sample yields about 300,000 distinct CDR3 sequences, 15% to 20% seen once. Sequencing input: PBMCs or a T cell subset sorted from them (not recorded which). The receptors originated from a man between 18 and 29 years old who had mild COVID-19 (a few samples of this study predate the infection). Cell type and time point are not known.

This clonotype has more than one count but fewer than ten. CDR3 loop: CASSPSGTSGIHNEQFF. In DNA form, the CDR3 reads TGTGCCAGCAGCCCGTCCGGGACTAGCGGGATACACAATGAGCAGTTCTTC. The rearrangement links TRBV11-2 to TRBJ2-1, with TRBD2 matching 13 bases. Per germline, CDR1 SGHAT and CDR2 FQNNGV. J lost 5 bases, V lost 5 bases, and 9 bases had no gene match. The CDR3 is made up of 17 amino acids.

The rearrangement joins TRBV5-1 to TRBJ1-5; no firm D call. Trimming stripped 3 bases from V and 7 bases from J, with 23 bases between. In germline, CDR1 is SGHRS, CDR2 YFSETQ. The CDR3 covers 17 residues. CDR3 loop: CASSSWPLGLGVQPQHF. In DNA form, the CDR3 reads TGCGCCAGCAGCTCCTGGCCCCTGGGGTTAGGAGTGCAGCCCCAGCATTTT.

This chain uses TRBV24-1 with TRBJ2-5, with 8 bases that match TRBD1. Germline CDR1 and CDR2: KGHDR and SFDVKD. The CDR3 runs 16 residues. Germline trimming cut 4 bases from V and 3 bases from J; bases unmatched to any gene: 9. The CDR3 DNA reads TGTGCCACCAGTGAGTCCGGGACAGGTCTGGAAGAGACCCAGTACTTC. Translation gives CATSESGTGLEETQYF.

This clonotype was seen more than once but under ten times. This chain connects TRBV9 to TRBJ2-2, with D perhaps matching TRBD2 (5 bases). The CDR3 sequence is 17 residues long. Germline V CDR1 and CDR2: SGDLS, YYNGEE. The germline V and J ends were trimmed by 3 bases and 1 base, with 16 bases remaining between them. The chain's CDR3 is CASSDSYTGKNTGELFF. The CDR3 DNA reads as TGTGCCAGCAGCGACTCGTATACCGGGAAGAACACCGGGGAGCTGTTTTTT.

This clonotype came up a few times. This chain uses TRBV7-9 with TRBJ2-7, with 7 bases matching TRBD1. With V trimmed by 3 bases and J by 3 bases, 8 bases remained unmatched. CDR1 is SEHNR, CDR2 FQNEAQ, per germline (reference sequence). The length of the CDR3 is 15 residues. Written as DNA, the CDR3 is TGTGCCAGCAGCTTTGACAGGGAGCTAGGCTACGAGCAGTACGTC. Its protein product is CASSFDRELGYEQYV.

CDR3 amino acids: CASSLQGAHEQYF. The CDR3 coding sequence is TGTGCCAGCAGCTTACAGGGGGCCCACGAGCAGTACTTC. The V call is TRBV7-9, the J call TRBJ2-7, with 8 bases that match TRBD1. The trim removed 2 bases at V and 5 bases at J, leaving 2 bases unmatched. Germline-derived CDR1 and CDR2 are SEHNR and FQNEAQ (reference sequence). CDR3 size: 13 residues.

V is TRBV5-1 and J is TRBJ2-7; possible D gene TRBD1, 6 bases. Germline-derived CDR1 and CDR2 are SGHRS and YFSETQ. This CDR3 is built from 14 residues. Between the trimmed V and J ends, which lost 1 base and 2 bases, there was a span of 10 bases. The CDR3 nucleotides are TGCGCCAGCAGCTTGACAGGGCCCACCTACGAGCAGTACTTC. Protein product: CASSLTGPTYEQYF.

The chain has TRBV30 and TRBJ1-2, with D unresolved. The length of the CDR3 is 14 residues. CDR1 is GTSNPN, CDR2 SVGIG, per germline (reference sequence). Trimming removed 5 bases from V and 5 bases from J, with 18 bases in between. Here the CDR3 reads CAWGAPTVRYGYTF. CDR3 DNA sequence: TGTGCCTGGGGTGCCCCCACAGTTCGGTATGGCTACACCTTC. The full variable domain, completed using reference TRBV30 and TRBJ1-2, is SQTIHQWPATLVQPVGSPLSLECTVEGTSNPNLYWYRQAAGRGLQLLFYSVGIGQISSEVPQNLSASRPQDRQFILSSKKLLLSDSGFYLCAWGAPTVRYGYTFGSGTRLTVV.

This chain uses TRBV19 with TRBJ2-1; TRBD2 agrees at 7 bases. Per germline, CDR1 LNHDA and CDR2 SQIVND (reference sequence). The V gene end was trimmed by 6 bases and the J gene end by 9 bases; junction bases not matched to a gene: 11. CDR3 length: 14 residues. This CDR3 reads CASSPERREFEQFF. The CDR3 DNA sequence: TGTGCCAGTAGCCCAGAGCGGCGGGAGTTTGAGCAGTTCTTC.

This clonotype was seen more than once but under ten times. The chain combines TRBV7-9 with TRBJ2-2, with D possibly being TRBD1 (6 bases). CDR3 size: 16 residues. With 6 bases removed from V and 1 base from J, the gap between germline ends came to 15 bases. Germline V gives CDR1 SEHNR, CDR2 FQNEAQ (reference sequence). CDR3 bases: TGTGCCAGCAGGCCCCGGACAGCAGTGAACACCGGGGAGCTGTTTTTT. Amino acid sequence: CASRPRTAVNTGELFF.

The J gene is TRBJ1-5, the V gene TRBV11-2; 10 bases are a match to TRBD1. Unmatched junction bases numbered 1, after V lost 4 bases and J lost 7 bases. Germline V gene sequence: CDR1 SGHAT, CDR2 FQNNGV. This CDR3 has 13 amino acids. CDR3 in amino acids: CASSWDRGQPQHF. CDR3 bases: TGTGCCAGCAGCTGGGACAGGGGCCAGCCCCAGCATTTT.

Ten or more counts support this clonotype. The chain uses TRBV6-2 or TRBV6-3 and TRBJ2-3; TRBD2 is a possible D gene (5 bases). The V gene lost 5 bases and the J gene lost 3 bases, with 12 bases spanning the gap. Germline V gene sequence: CDR1 MNHEY, CDR2 SVGEGT. CDR3 length: 14 amino acids. CDR3 coding DNA: TGTGCCAGCAGTGATTTTTTAGCGACAGATACGCAGTATTTT. This codes for CASSDFLATDTQYF.

The chain joins TRBV6-6 to TRBJ2-7, with 8 nucleotides matching TRBD1. The CDR3 consists of 15 residues. The germline V gene encodes CDR1 MNHNY and CDR2 SVGAGI (reference sequence). After removal of 4 bases from V and 7 bases from J, the junction contained 12 bases not matched to a gene. The CDR3 bases are TGTGCCAGCAGTTTGTGGACAGGGCCGGTTTCGGAGCAGTACTTC. This translates into CASSLWTGPVSEQYF.

The rearrangement joins TRBV28 to TRBJ1-1; the match to TRBD1 covers 12 bases. The V segment lost 4 bases and the J segment 5 bases; nucleotides outside the gene matches: 14. The CDR3 runs 18 residues. Germline CDR1 reads MDHEN; CDR2 reads SYDVKM. Here the CDR3 DNA reads TGTGCCAGCAGTTCGACTAGGGGACAGGGGGCTACCGGTACTGAAGCTTTCTTT. Translated: CASSSTRGQGATGTEAFF.

This clonotype came up a few times. This sequence joins TRBV7-2 and TRBJ1-1; 9 bases agree with TRBD1. Germline CDR1 is SGHTA and CDR2 is FQGNSA. Losses at the gene ends were 3 bases for V and 7 bases for J; bases not matched to a gene: 9. The CDR3 consists of 15 residues. The CDR3 DNA is TGTGCCAGCAGCTTGATACAGGGGGCGCGGAATGAAGCTTTCTTT. The encoded protein is CASSLIQGARNEAFF. The full variable domain, rest sourced from reference TRBV7-2 and TRBJ1-1, is GAGVSQSPSNKVTEKGKDVELRCDPISGHTALYWYRQSLGQGLEFLIYFQGNSAPDKSGLPSDRFSAERTGGSVSTLTIQRTQQEDSAVYLCASSLIQGARNEAFFGQGTRLTVV.

V usage is TRBV12-3 or TRBV12-4 and J usage is TRBJ2-3, with TRBD2 as a possible D gene (6 bases). CDR3 length: 14 amino acids. Trimming removed 5 bases from V and 2 bases from J, with 11 bases in between. CDR3 coding DNA: TGTGCCAGCAGTCCGAGGGAGGCCACAGATACGCAGTATTTT. Residues: CASSPREATDTQYF.

This clonotype appeared a few times. The rearrangement uses TRBV12-3 or TRBV12-4 and TRBJ2-7; D may be TRBD1 (6 bases). V was cut by 0 bases and J by 2 bases, with 23 bases left in between. CDR3 length equals 19 residues. The CDR3: CASSLARGTSPISPYEQYF. Here the CDR3 DNA reads TGTGCCAGCAGTTTAGCGAGAGGGACATCTCCAATTAGCCCCTACGAGCAGTACTTC.

This clonotype has a count of ten or more. CDR3 in amino acids: CASSSRTGGSNTQYF. CDR3 sequence (DNA): TGTGCCAGCAGTTCCAGGACAGGTGGTTCTAATACGCAGTATTTT. The chain links TRBV7-6 to TRBJ2-3, with TRBD1 matching over 7 bases. Trimming took 6 bases from V and 7 from J; bases not matched to a gene: 13. The CDR3 length is 15 residues. The germline V gene has CDR1 SGHVS and CDR2 FNYEAQ. Filled out from reference TRBV7-6 and TRBJ2-3, the complete variable domain reads GAGVSQSPRYKVTKRGQDVALRCDPISGHVSLYWYRQALGQGPEFLTYFNYEAQQDKSGLPNDRFSAERPEGSISTLTIQRTEQRDSAMYRCASSSRTGGSNTQYFGPGTRLTVL.

The chain joins TRBV7-9 to TRBJ2-7; D possibly corresponds to TRBD1 (5 bases). The CDR3 runs to 12 residues. Germline V CDR1 and CDR2: SEHNR, FQNEAQ (reference sequence). V gave up 5 bases and J gave up 9 bases, with 14 bases separating them. CDR3 in amino acids: CASSHDDQGQYV. DNA of the CDR3: TGTGCCAGCAGCCACGACGATCAGGGGCAGTACGTC.